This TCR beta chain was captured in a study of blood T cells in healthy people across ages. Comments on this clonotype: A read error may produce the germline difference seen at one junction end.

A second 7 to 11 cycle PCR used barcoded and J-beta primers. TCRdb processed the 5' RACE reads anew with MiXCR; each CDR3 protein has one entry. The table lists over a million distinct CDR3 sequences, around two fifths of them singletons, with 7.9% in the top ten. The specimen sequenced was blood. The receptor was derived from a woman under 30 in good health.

The CDR3 sequence is CASSPFYGSRGYNERFF. CDR3 nucleotide sequence: TGCGCCAGCAGCCCCTTCTACGGGAGTAGGGGCTACAATGAGCGGTTCTTC. This sequence joins TRBV4-1 and TRBJ2-1, with D possibly matching TRBD2 (6 bases). The CDR3 has 17 residues. CDR1 MGHRA and CDR2 YSYEKL come from the germline V gene.